A single sample is the source of the 8 T cell receptor beta chains below, sequenced in a study of early T cells in non-severe SARS-CoV-2 infection. TCRdb reprocessed the 5' RACE reads via MiXCR and lists one record per CDR3 protein. The table includes about 30,000 distinct CDR3 sequences, 5.4% detected once. Source material: whole blood. The receptors stem from an adult who was a healthcare worker with PCR-confirmed SARS-CoV-2 infection or an uninfected control (not recorded which).

This clonotype has a handful of counts. V usage is TRBV30 and J usage is TRBJ1-1; the D is unclear. CDR3 length: 14 residues. The V gene lost 3 bases and the J gene lost 4 bases, with 15 bases spanning the gap. Germline V CDR1 and CDR2: GTSNPN, SVGIG (reference sequence). DNA for the CDR3: TGTGCCTGGAGGGACCCGAGGTTAGCCACTGAAGCTTTCTTT. Translated: CAWRDPRLATEAFF. Drawing the rest from reference TRBV30 and TRBJ1-1, the complete variable domain is SQTIHQWPATLVQPVGSPLSLECTVEGTSNPNLYWYRQAAGRGLQLLFYSVGIGQISSEVPQNLSASRPQDRQFILSSKKLLLSDSGFYLCAWRDPRLATEAFFGQGTRLTVV.

The chain recombines TRBV9 with TRBJ2-2, with 8 bases fitting TRBD1. Germline V gives CDR1 SGDLS, CDR2 YYNGEE. This CDR3 is built from 15 residues. Unmatched junction bases numbered 6, after V lost 4 bases and J lost 4 bases. CDR3 DNA: TGTGCCAGCAGCTCCAGGGGGCTTTCCACCGGGGAGCTGTTTTTT. Its protein is CASSSRGLSTGELFF.

The chain combines TRBV5-4 with TRBJ2-1; TRBD1 or TRBD2 may be the D gene (5 bases each). Trimming pared 7 bases from V and 5 bases from J, leaving 13 bases between. Per the germline V gene, CDR1 is SGHNT and CDR2 is YYREEE (reference sequence). The CDR3 has 13 amino acids. Written as DNA, the CDR3 is TGTGCCAGCGCTTTCGGGACGAACAATGAGCAGTTCTTC. Its protein is CASAFGTNNEQFF.

The V gene is TRBV12-3 or TRBV12-4, the J gene TRBJ2-1; 9 bases fit TRBD2. The CDR3 has 15 amino acids. The junction had 6 bases not matched to a gene; V was cut back by 5 bases and J by 4 bases. CDR3 in amino acids: CASSPLAGSYNEQFF. The CDR3 region has the DNA TGTGCCAGCAGTCCGCTAGCGGGGTCTTACAATGAGCAGTTCTTC.

This clonotype came up many times. The V and J genes are TRBV12-3 or TRBV12-4 and TRBJ2-3; either TRBD1 or TRBD2 may supply D (5 bases each). Trimming removed 5 bases from V and 1 base from J, with 10 bases in between. This CDR3 has 14 residues. This chain's CDR3 is CASSPGTGTDTQYF. The CDR3 nucleotides read TGTGCCAGCAGTCCCGGGACCGGCACAGATACGCAGTATTTT.

The V and J genes are TRBV6-1 and TRBJ2-7; tentatively, D is TRBD1 (6 bases). Germline V gene lookup returns CDR1 MNHNS and CDR2 SASEGT. This CDR3 comprises 13 residues. The V gene lost 4 bases and the J gene lost 2 bases, with 9 bases spanning the gap. The chain's CDR3 is CASSANRAYEQYF. The CDR3 DNA is TGTGCCAGCAGTGCGAACAGGGCCTACGAGCAGTACTTC.

There are many counts of this clonotype. The chain is built from TRBV10-3 and TRBJ2-7, with TRBD1 as a possible D gene (5 bases). Germline loops: CDR1 ENHRY, CDR2 SYGVKD. V dropped 2 bases and J dropped 0 bases, with 11 bases sitting between them. The CDR3 runs to 15 residues. DNA for the CDR3: TGTGCCATCAGTGAGGGCAGGGCGAGCTCCTACGAGCAGTACTTC. Amino acid sequence: CAISEGRASSYEQYF.

The sample holds many counts of this clonotype. This chain links TRBV11-2 with TRBJ2-7; 11 bases agree with TRBD2. Losses at the gene ends were 5 bases for V and 3 bases for J; bases not matched to a gene: 3. Germline V CDR1 and CDR2: SGHAT, FQNNGV. CDR3 length equals 14 residues. The CDR3 sequence: CASSPGTSGYEQYF. The DNA for the CDR3 is TGTGCCAGCAGCCCCGGGACTAGCGGCTACGAGCAGTACTTC. Full variable domain (outside the CDR3, taken from reference TRBV11-2 and TRBJ2-7): EAGVAQSPRYKIIEKRQSVAFWCNPISGHATLYWYQQILGQGPKLLIQFQNNGVVDDSQLPKDRFSAERLKGVDSTLKIQPAKLEDSAVYLCASSPGTSGYEQYFGPGTRLTVT.